The entry below describes one T cell receptor beta chain. This clone was counted at least ten times. There is no known antigen for this receptor. Nothing much larger sits one base from this clone, and base qualities are not available. From each donor, a single peripheral blood sample of 100 to 150 mL on average was drawn into heparinised tubes. Using a panel that included CD45RO, CCR7, CD25, CD127, CD95 and CD27, naive, central memory, regulatory and stem cell-like memory CD4+ T cells were sorted on a BD FACSAria II. Every sorted population had a purity above 95%. PBMCs were isolated right away by Lymphoprep density gradient centrifugation and were stained directly, without culture. So that batch effects would be minimized, each experiment stained and sorted samples in pairs, pairing one healthy donor with one patient. All of the isolated RNA was reverse transcribed with the High Capacity cDNA Reverse Transcription Kit, so expressed TCRB transcripts were sequenced. Deep immunoSEQ sequencing was performed on naive, central memory and regulatory T cell samples, with an average of about 3.57 million total reads per sample. Sorted cells were lysed in RLT buffer, and RNA was extracted using DNase-treated RNeasy Micro or Mini kits according to cell number. To prevent cross-contamination, each cell subset was processed individually, whereas patient and healthy donor samples were processed jointly. TCRB sequences were amplified from cDNA with the immunoSEQ multiplex PCR, producing 87-bp fragments spanning the CDR3 region. Amplicons were sequenced on the Illumina HiSeq platform. The paper's data handling went like this. Synthetic template baselines were used to correct PCR bias computationally, reads within Hamming distance 2 were collapsed together, and singletons that could not be merged were discarded. Reads were aligned to IMGT to assign V, D and J genes, CDR3 length, and insertions or deletions at six rearrangement sites. Within each subset, clonotype counts were normalized to sorted cell number, and only after that were true diversity and Gini coefficients computed with the tcR R package. Repertoire sharing was quantified using the overlap coefficient calculated on TCRB nucleotide sequences. Drawn from immuneACCESS, this table holds only the in-frame rearrangements with V and J called that TCRdb kept. Clones are partly lost; checked studies trace under half to an unresolved V gene and leave the rest unexplained. V and J calls and clone size come straight from that table; D and trimming were deduced from the DNA. The sample table records 300,000 to 350,000 clones; around 8% of these occur just once. Less than 0.5% of the sample is held by the ten biggest clonotypes.

V is cut by 9 bases and J by 2 bases, and the space between the germline ends is 23 bases. Reading from cysteine to phenylalanine, the CDR3 counts 16 amino acids. Here the CDR3 DNA is all that survives: 48 bases in frame from base 1. The sample originates from a study of beta chain features in type 1 diabetes (dated by TCRdb to about 2018). The study in broad terms: Mean age, gender distribution, total cell number and subset yield were not different between patients and healthy donors. In the study, recently diagnosed type 1 diabetes patients and matched healthy donors were compared on the TCRB repertoires of their sorted circulating CD4+ T cell subsets. Naive and central memory subsets were obtained from all 30 or so donors, but regulatory and stem cell-like memory subsets were isolated from only 8 patients and roughly 8 healthy donors. A total of some 110 million sorted cells were examined across all samples, and a strong correlation was observed between cell number per subset and RNA yield. The full study reports these points: Shorter templates might have been favored by PCR, but patient and control samples were amplified and corrected together, so both groups would have been affected equally by any skew. Naive, central memory and regulatory TCRB repertoires appeared more similar among patients than among healthy donors. In all four CD4+ subsets, TCRB CDR3 length was moderately but significantly shorter in type 1 diabetes patients. At VDJ recombination sites, patients with type 1 diabetes made fewer insertions and deleted more nucleotides, a pattern implying thymic rearrangement abnormalities. HLA sub-analyses involved small numbers of individuals, so any influence of HLA type on TCRB rearrangement remained unresolved. Because cDNA rather than genomic DNA was sequenced, highly expressing activated cells could have been over-represented, although no difference in activation and CD3 levels was found between groups.

The rearranged segments are TRBV23-1 and TRBJ2-7, with a tentative D gene TRBD1 over 6 matching bases. TRBV23-1 is an open reading frame, and its role is uncertain. Sequenced input: central memory CD4+ T cells from blood. The receptor was derived from a woman aged 18-29 years in good health. The CDR3 reads as follows: CARGQGRMTSPYEQYF. The DNA reads TGCGCCAGGGGGCAGGGGCGCATGACCTCCCCCTACGAGCAGTACTTC.